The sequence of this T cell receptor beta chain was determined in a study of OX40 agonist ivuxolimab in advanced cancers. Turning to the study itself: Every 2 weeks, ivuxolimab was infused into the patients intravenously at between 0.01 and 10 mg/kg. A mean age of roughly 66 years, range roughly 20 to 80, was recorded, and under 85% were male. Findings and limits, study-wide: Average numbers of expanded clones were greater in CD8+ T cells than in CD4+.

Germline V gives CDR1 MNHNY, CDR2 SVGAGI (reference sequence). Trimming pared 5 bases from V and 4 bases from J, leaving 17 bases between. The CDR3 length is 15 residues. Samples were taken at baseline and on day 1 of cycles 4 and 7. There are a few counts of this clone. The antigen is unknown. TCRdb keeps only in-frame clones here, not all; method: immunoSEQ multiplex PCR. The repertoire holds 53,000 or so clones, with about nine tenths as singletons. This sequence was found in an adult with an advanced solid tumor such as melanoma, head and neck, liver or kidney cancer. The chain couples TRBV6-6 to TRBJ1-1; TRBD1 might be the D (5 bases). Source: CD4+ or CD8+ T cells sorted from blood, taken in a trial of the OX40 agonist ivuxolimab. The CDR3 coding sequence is TGTGCCAGCAGTATAAGACCAGGGATAGGCACTGAAGCTTTCTTT. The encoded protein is CASSIRPGIGTEAFF.